Below are 8 T cell receptor beta chains sequenced from a single sample in a study of blood T cell repertoires in COVID-19. Sequencing used immunoSEQ multiplex PCR; TCRdb keeps in-frame clones, though not all of them. The sample includes 90,000 or so clones, about 90% of them seen just once. Sequencing was done on a sample of peripheral blood. These TCRs come from a man between 18 and 35 years old with COVID-19, enrolled during active disease.

The chain couples TRBV3-1 (or the pseudogene TRBV3-2) to TRBJ2-7, with 9 bases aligning to TRBD2. The CDR3 sequence is 16 residues long. V lost 4 bases to trimming and J lost 2 bases; unmatched junction nucleotides: 9. Germline values: CDR1 LGHDT, CDR2 YNNKEL (reference sequence). CDR3 region: CASSPSLAGETYEQYF. The DNA of the CDR3 is TGTGCCAGCAGCCCTAGTTTAGCGGGAGAGACCTACGAGCAGTACTTC.

The chain employs TRBV27 and TRBJ2-4; 8 bases align to TRBD1. Looked up from germline, CDR1 is MNHEY and CDR2 is SMNVEV (reference sequence). CDR3 length: 15 residues. Trimming took 6 bases from V and 1 from J; bases not matched to a gene: 5. The CDR3 DNA is TGTGCCAGCAGCATAAACAGGGGGGCCAAAAACATTCAGTACTTC. Amino acids: CASSINRGAKNIQYF.

The chain recombines TRBV13 with TRBJ2-1, with D perhaps matching TRBD1 (6 bases). Per the germline V gene, CDR1 is PRHDT and CDR2 is FYEKMQ (reference sequence). There are 18 residues in the CDR3. With 5 bases removed from V and 3 bases from J, the gap between germline ends came to 23 bases. In DNA, the CDR3 is TGTGCCAGCAGCCTGAAGCTACCCCCGACAGGACACTACAATGAGCAGTTCTTC. As protein: CASSLKLPPTGHYNEQFF. The full variable domain, rest sourced from reference TRBV13 and TRBJ2-1, is AAGVIQSPRHLIKEKRETATLKCYPIPRHDTVYWYQQGPGQDPQFLISFYEKMQSDKGSIPDRFSAQQFSDYHSELNMSSLELGDSALYFCASSLKLPPTGHYNEQFFGPGTRLTVL.

The V and J genes are TRBV14 and TRBJ2-7; 14 bases fit TRBD2. This CDR3 is 21 amino acids long. The germline gives CDR1 SGHDN, CDR2 FVKESK. J gave up 0 bases and V 3 bases, and 16 bases lay outside the gene matches. In DNA, the CDR3 is TGTGCCAGCAGCCAGGGGACTAGCGGGAGACGACAAACCCTCAACTCCTACGAGCAGTACTTC. It is translated as CASSQGTSGRRQTLNSYEQYF.

The V call is TRBV30, the J call TRBJ1-1; 11 nucleotides line up with TRBD1. This CDR3 has 14 amino acids. The J segment lost 6 bases and the V segment lost 3 bases, leaving 6 bases of the junction unmatched. From germline, CDR1 is GTSNPN and CDR2 SVGIG (reference sequence). The CDR3 reads CAWRDGQGASEAFF. DNA for the CDR3: TGTGCCTGGAGGGATGGACAGGGGGCCTCTGAAGCTTTCTTT.

The chain joins TRBV27 to TRBJ1-2; perhaps TRBD1 as D (5 bases). Germline CDR1 reads MNHEY; CDR2 reads SMNVEV (reference sequence). The CDR3 contains 15 residues. Trimming stripped 4 bases from V and 4 bases from J, with 16 bases between. In DNA, the CDR3 is TGTGCCAGCAGTTCAGGGTCGGTAGACACCTATGGCTACACCTTC. Its protein is CASSSGSVDTYGYTF.

The V and J genes are TRBV7-2 and TRBJ2-7, with no clear D. V was clipped by 1 base and J by 2 bases, with 18 bases between them. In germline, CDR1 is SGHTA, CDR2 FQGNSA. CDR3 size: 17 residues. The CDR3 sequence: CASSLGVTLTTTYEQYF. CDR3 bases: TGTGCCAGCAGCTTAGGCGTTACCCTAACCACTACCTACGAGCAGTACTTC.

The V gene is TRBV12-3 or TRBV12-4, the J gene TRBJ2-4; no firm D call. V was clipped by 0 bases and J by 14 bases, with 14 bases between them. The CDR3 sequence is 13 residues long. The chain's CDR3 is CASSLALGQSKYF. CDR3 sequence (DNA): TGTGCCAGCAGTTTAGCGCTTGGGCAGTCCAAGTACTTC.